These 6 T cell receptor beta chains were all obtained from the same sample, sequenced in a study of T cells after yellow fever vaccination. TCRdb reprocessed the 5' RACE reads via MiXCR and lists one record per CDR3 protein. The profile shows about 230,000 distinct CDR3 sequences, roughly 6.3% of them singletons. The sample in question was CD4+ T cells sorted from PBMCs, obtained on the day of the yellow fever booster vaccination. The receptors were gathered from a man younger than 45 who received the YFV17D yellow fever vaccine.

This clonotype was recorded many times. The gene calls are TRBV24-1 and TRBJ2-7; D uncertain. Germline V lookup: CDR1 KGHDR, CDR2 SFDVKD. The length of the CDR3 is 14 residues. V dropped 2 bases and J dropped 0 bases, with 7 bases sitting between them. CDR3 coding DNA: TGTGCCACCAGTGATTCAGTTAGCTCCTACGAGCAGTACTTC. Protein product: CATSDSVSSYEQYF.

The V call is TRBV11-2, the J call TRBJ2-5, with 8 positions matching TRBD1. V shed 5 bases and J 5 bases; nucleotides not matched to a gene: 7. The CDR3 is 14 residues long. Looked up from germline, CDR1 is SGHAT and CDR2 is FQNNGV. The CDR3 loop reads CASSPRQGMETQYF. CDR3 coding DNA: TGTGCCAGCAGCCCCCGACAGGGGATGGAGACCCAGTACTTC. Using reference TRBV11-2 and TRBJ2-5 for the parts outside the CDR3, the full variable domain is EAGVAQSPRYKIIEKRQSVAFWCNPISGHATLYWYQQILGQGPKLLIQFQNNGVVDDSQLPKDRFSAERLKGVDSTLKIQPAKLEDSAVYLCASSPRQGMETQYFGPGTRLLVL.

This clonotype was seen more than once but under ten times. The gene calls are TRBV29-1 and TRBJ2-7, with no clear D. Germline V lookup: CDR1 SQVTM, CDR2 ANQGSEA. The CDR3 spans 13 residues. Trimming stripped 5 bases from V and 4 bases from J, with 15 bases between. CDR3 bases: TGCAGCGTTTGGATGAGCTCCCGATACGAGCAGTACTTC. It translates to CSVWMSSRYEQYF.

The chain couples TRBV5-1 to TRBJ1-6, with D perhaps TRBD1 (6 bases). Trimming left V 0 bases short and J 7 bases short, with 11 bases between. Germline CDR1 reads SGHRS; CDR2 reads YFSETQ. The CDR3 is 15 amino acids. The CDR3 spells CASSLEVQGNSPLHF. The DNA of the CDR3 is TGCGCCAGCAGCTTGGAGGTCCAGGGGAATTCACCCCTCCACTTT. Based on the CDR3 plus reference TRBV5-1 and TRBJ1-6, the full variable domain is KAGVTQTPRYLIKTRGQQVTLSCSPISGHRSVSWYQQTPGQGLQFLFEYFSETQRNKGNFPGRFSGRQFSNSRSEMNVSTLELGDSALYLCASSLEVQGNSPLHFGNGTRLTVT.

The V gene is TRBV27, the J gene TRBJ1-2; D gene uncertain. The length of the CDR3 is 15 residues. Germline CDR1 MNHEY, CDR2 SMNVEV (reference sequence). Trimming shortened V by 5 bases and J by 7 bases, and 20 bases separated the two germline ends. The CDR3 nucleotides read TGTGCCAGCAGTCTTAACGCTCGGCGAGCCGGTGGCTACACCTTC. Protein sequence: CASSLNARRAGGYTF.

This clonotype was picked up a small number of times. CDR3 protein: CSASGVAGVQETQYF. Here the CDR3 DNA reads TGCAGTGCTAGTGGGGTAGCGGGAGTCCAAGAGACCCAGTACTTC. The V gene is TRBV20-1, the J gene TRBJ2-5; 9 bases map to TRBD2. The V and J ends lost 3 bases and 1 base, in that order; junction bases with no gene match: 6. CDR3 length: 15 residues. Germline V CDR1 and CDR2: DFQATT, SNEGSKA (reference sequence).